These 15 T cell receptor beta chains came from one sample sequenced in a study of blood T cell repertoires in COVID-19. Libraries were prepared by immunoSEQ multiplex PCR; TCRdb keeps only in-frame clonotypes and omits some of them. The table includes roughly 250,000 clones, about 93% detected once. The sequenced sample consisted of peripheral blood. The receptors stem from a young man with COVID-19, enrolled during active disease.

The chain recombines TRBV2 with TRBJ1-2, with a weak D call TRBD1 (5 bases). Between the trimmed V and J ends, which lost 3 bases and 3 bases, there was a span of 11 bases. This CDR3 contains 14 residues. Germline V gene sequence: CDR1 SNHLY, CDR2 FYNNEI. In DNA form, the CDR3 reads TGTGCCAGCAGTGAGGCAGGGACTCACTATGGCTACACCTTC. Protein product: CASSEAGTHYGYTF.

V and J are TRBV5-1 and TRBJ2-2; 9 positions agree with TRBD1. The germline V gene encodes CDR1 SGHRS and CDR2 YFSETQ. This CDR3 has 16 amino acids. The V and J ends lost 4 bases and 2 bases, in that order; junction bases with no gene match: 6. DNA of the CDR3: TGCGCCAGCAGCGAAAGGGACAGGGAAAACACCGGGGAGCTGTTTTTT. Its protein product is CASSERDRENTGELFF.

V gene TRBV5-1 combines with J gene TRBJ1-1; no clear D gene. Deletions cut 8 bases from V and 0 bases from J, with 14 bases between. The CDR3 has 14 amino acids. Germline lookup yields CDR1 SGHRS and CDR2 YFSETQ. The CDR3 loop reads CASQTGSMNTEAFF. The CDR3 DNA follows: TGCGCCAGTCAAACGGGGTCCATGAACACTGAAGCTTTCTTT. The full variable domain, rest sourced from reference TRBV5-1 and TRBJ1-1, is KAGVTQTPRYLIKTRGQQVTLSCSPISGHRSVSWYQQTPGQGLQFLFEYFSETQRNKGNFPGRFSGRQFSNSRSEMNVSTLELGDSALYLCASQTGSMNTEAFFGQGTRLTVV.

This chain joins TRBV9 and TRBJ1-1; no clear D. V lost 1 base, J lost 4 bases, and 11 bases lay in between. Germline V gene data show CDR1 as SGDLS and CDR2 as YYNGEE. The CDR3 totals 14 residues. CDR3 region: CASSVKDWGTEAFF. In DNA form, the CDR3 reads TGTGCCAGCAGCGTAAAGGACTGGGGCACTGAAGCTTTCTTT. Based on the CDR3 plus reference TRBV9 and TRBJ1-1, the full variable domain is DSGVTQTPKHLITATGQRVTLRCSPRSGDLSVYWYQQSLDQGLQFLIQYYNGEERAKGNILERFSAQQFPDLHSELNLSSLELGDSALYFCASSVKDWGTEAFFGQGTRLTVV.

The chain is built from TRBV11-1 and TRBJ2-7; 9 bases map to TRBD1. The V gene end was trimmed by 1 base and the J gene end by 2 bases; junction bases not matched to a gene: 3. Per germline, CDR1 SGHAT and CDR2 FQDESV (reference sequence). This CDR3 spans 15 amino acids. CDR3 in amino acids: CASSLVGQGAYEQYF. The CDR3 DNA is TGTGCCAGCAGCTTAGTGGGACAGGGAGCCTACGAGCAGTACTTC.

The chain couples TRBV19 to TRBJ2-1; no reliable D call. V lost 3 bases and J lost 7, with 10 bases in between. Per the germline V gene, CDR1 is LNHDA and CDR2 is SQIVND (reference sequence). The CDR3 consists of 13 residues. The CDR3 DNA sequence: TGTGCCAGTAGTATCGTGGCCCCTAATGAGCAGTTCTTC. Its protein is CASSIVAPNEQFF.

The chain uses TRBV12-3 or TRBV12-4 and TRBJ1-2; D is undetermined. The V end lost 0 bases, the J end lost 5 bases, and 4 bases lay between the germline ends. CDR3 size: 12 residues. This CDR3 reads CASSLAGYGYTF. CDR3 DNA sequence: TGTGCCAGCAGTTTAGCCGGGTATGGCTACACCTTC.

The genes are TRBV7-3 and TRBJ2-3, with D hard to call. V was cut by 2 bases and J by 2 bases, with 8 bases left in between. This CDR3 is 14 amino acids long. Germline CDR1 reads SGHTA; CDR2 reads FQGTGA. The CDR3 bases are TGTGCCAGCAGCTTACAGGCCGTCACAGATACGCAGTATTTT. This sequence encodes CASSLQAVTDTQYF. The entire variable domain, with the rest obtained from reference TRBV7-3 and TRBJ2-3, is as follows: GAGVSQTPSNKVTEKGKYVELRCDPISGHTALYWYRQSLGQGPEFLIYFQGTGAADDSGLPNDRFFAVRPEGSVSTLKIQRTERGDSAVYLCASSLQAVTDTQYFGPGTRLTVL.

The rearrangement joins TRBV2 to TRBJ2-5, with 11 bases identical to TRBD2. Germline-derived CDR1 and CDR2 are SNHLY and FYNNEI. Trimming removed 6 bases from V and 2 bases from J; junction bases left unmatched: 5. This CDR3 is 15 amino acids long. The CDR3 coding sequence is TGTGCCAGCAGAGCTTTAGCGGGGGGGCAAGAGACCCAGTACTTC. Translated, it gives CASRALAGGQETQYF.

V gene TRBV30 combines with J gene TRBJ1-3; D may be TRBD1 (6 bases). CDR1 is GTSNPN, CDR2 SVGIG, per germline (reference sequence). Trimming stripped 2 bases from V and 2 bases from J, with 13 bases between. The CDR3 length is 15 residues. As DNA, the CDR3 is TGTGCCTGGAGTCAGGCCTGGGGGCCTGGAAACACCATATATTTT. This sequence encodes CAWSQAWGPGNTIYF.

This clone was detected ten times or more. The chain couples TRBV7-9 to TRBJ1-6, with a possible D match to TRBD1 (6 bases). CDR1 is SEHNR, CDR2 FQNEAQ, per germline (reference sequence). CDR3 length: 13 residues. V lost 7 bases and J 9 bases, leaving 13 bases between the germline ends. The CDR3 DNA is TGTGCCAGCACCAATACAGGGTTTTCACCCCTCCACTTT. This codes for CASTNTGFSPLHF.

The rearrangement joins TRBV4-1 to TRBJ1-5, with D possibly matching TRBD1 (5 bases). This CDR3 spans 16 amino acids. V lost 4 bases and J 5 bases, leaving 18 bases between the germline ends. Germline V lookup: CDR1 MGHRA, CDR2 YSYEKL. The CDR3 nucleotides read TGCGCCAGCAGCCCGCATATTGGCAGGGAGGATCAGCCCCAGCATTTT. It yields the protein CASSPHIGREDQPQHF.

The chain has TRBV6-6 and TRBJ2-2, with 9 bases lining up with TRBD1. Germline V gene lookup returns CDR1 MNHNY and CDR2 SVGAGI (reference sequence). There are 17 residues in the CDR3. V shed 7 bases, J shed 2 bases, and the junction held 11 bases outside the gene matches. This CDR3 is CASTRPRTGANTGELFF. DNA for the CDR3: TGTGCCAGCACTCGACCCCGGACAGGGGCCAACACCGGGGAGCTGTTTTTT.

The chain couples TRBV5-6 to TRBJ1-5; 8 bases match TRBD1. The CDR3 has 13 residues. V was pared by 1 base and J by 10 bases, with 4 bases of the junction left unmatched. CDR1 is SGHDT, CDR2 YYEEEE, per germline. This CDR3 is CASSLISGGPQHF. The CDR3, as DNA: TGTGCCAGCAGCTTGATTTCAGGGGGCCCCCAGCATTTT.

As for this clone: Other nucleotide sequences in the sample specify the same CDR3. The V gene is TRBV6-5, the J gene TRBJ1-1, with TRBD1 as a possible D gene (6 bases). Per germline, CDR1 MNHEY and CDR2 SVGAGI. CDR3 length: 13 residues. The V end was cut by 5 bases, the J end by 1 base, with 8 bases between. The CDR3 region is CASSLQGNTEAFF. The CDR3 nucleotides are TGTGCCAGCAGTCTACAGGGGAACACTGAAGCTTTCTTT.